This entry lists 21 T cell receptor beta chains sequenced from one sample in a study of CD8 T cells in Susac syndrome. With random hexamers, reverse transcription was performed on about 0.45 to 1 ug of RNA. Each CDR3 protein gets one entry after TCRdb re-called the immunoSEQ multiplex PCR reads with MiXCR. This sample yields about 76,000 distinct CDR3 sequences, of which 93% are seen a single time; approximately 0.45% belongs to the top ten. The specimen was CD8+ T cells from PBMCs. These receptors all stem from a human donor with Susac syndrome.

V is TRBV7-9 and J is TRBJ1-2; no clear D. V was clipped by 8 bases and J by 2 bases, with 15 bases between them. This CDR3 is built from 14 residues. Germline CDR1 reads SEHNR; CDR2 reads FQNEAQ (reference sequence). The CDR3 reads CASRPSAGNYGYTF. The CDR3 coding sequence is TGTGCCAGCCGACCCTCGGCGGGGAACTATGGCTACACCTTC.

The sample holds a few counts of this clonotype. The V and J genes are TRBV30 and TRBJ2-3, with 7 bases aligning to TRBD2. V lost 3 bases, J lost 2 bases, and 8 bases stayed unmatched. The CDR3 has 15 residues. The V gene's germline CDR1 is GTSNPN and CDR2 SVGIG (reference sequence). The CDR3 region is CAWSSGAGVTDTQYF. The DNA for the CDR3 is TGTGCCTGGAGCTCCGGTGCGGGGGTCACAGATACGCAGTATTTT.

This clonotype is a singleton in its sample. The gene calls are TRBV28 and TRBJ1-1, with no clear D. The germline V gene encodes CDR1 MDHEN and CDR2 SYDVKM. The V and J ends lost 4 bases and 7 bases respectively, with 16 bases between them. CDR3 length: 14 amino acids. The CDR3 DNA sequence: TGTGCCAGCAGTTGGCAGGCAGGAACAAATGAAGCTTTCTTT. This encodes CASSWQAGTNEAFF.

The chain employs TRBV7-8 and TRBJ1-1; D is unresolved. V was trimmed by 5 bases and J by 3 bases, leaving 16 bases between them. Germline V lookup: CDR1 SGHVS, CDR2 FQNEAQ. This CDR3 has 15 amino acids. The chain's CDR3 is CASSSPARGHTEAFF. DNA for the CDR3: TGTGCCAGCAGCAGTCCGGCCCGGGGTCACACTGAAGCTTTCTTT.

The rearrangement links TRBV27 to TRBJ2-3; 8 positions agree with TRBD2. The CDR3 contains 16 residues. Trimming cost V 6 bases and J 4 bases; bases outside gene matches: 12. From germline, CDR1 is MNHEY and CDR2 SMNVEV (reference sequence). CDR3 coding DNA: TGTGCCAGCAGCCGTCCCCCGGGGGGGAGGGCAGATACGCAGTATTTT. It codes for CASSRPPGGRADTQYF.

This clonotype appeared once. The chain combines TRBV15 with TRBJ2-3, with D unclear. The CDR3 sequence is 13 residues long. V was clipped by 1 base and J by 6 bases, with 8 bases between them. CDR1 is LNHNV, CDR2 YYDKDF, per germline (reference sequence). The CDR3 loop is CATSRGQPDTQYF. For the CDR3, the DNA is TGTGCCACCAGCAGAGGTCAGCCGGATACGCAGTATTTT.

CDR3 nucleotide sequence: TGTGCCAGCAGCTGGGCGGGTAGCACAGATACGCAGTATTTT. This gives the protein CASSWAGSTDTQYF. This chain joins TRBV5-4 and TRBJ2-3; TRBD2 is a possible D gene (5 bases). Trimming took 3 bases from V and 0 from J, leaving 8 bases between them. The CDR3 spans 14 residues. CDR1 is SGHNT and CDR2 is YYREEE in the germline V gene (reference sequence). The complete variable domain, with remaining parts taken from reference TRBV5-4 and TRBJ2-3, reads ETGVTQSPTHLIKTRGQQVTLRCSSQSGHNTVSWYQQALGQGPQFIFQYYREEENGRGNFPPRFSGLQFPNYSSELNVNALELDDSALYLCASSWAGSTDTQYFGPGTRLTVL.

The chain uses TRBV29-1 and TRBJ1-1; 7 bases agree with TRBD1. Trimming removed 7 bases from V and 6 bases from J; junction bases left unmatched: 8. CDR3 length: 12 residues. Germline V gene sequence: CDR1 SQVTM, CDR2 ANQGSEA. The chain's CDR3 is CSATGLGAEAFF. The CDR3 coding sequence is TGCAGCGCGACAGGGTTAGGCGCTGAAGCTTTCTTT. Full variable domain (missing parts from reference TRBV29-1 and TRBJ1-1): SAVISQKPSRDICQRGTSLTIQCQVDSQVTMMFWYRQQPGQSLTLIATANQGSEATYESGFVIDKFPISRPNLTFSTLTVSNMSPEDSSIYLCSATGLGAEAFFGQGTRLTVV.

The chain carries TRBV20-1 and TRBJ1-2; TRBD1 matches at 7 bases. Unmatched junction bases numbered 2, after V lost 2 bases and J lost 2 bases. Germline V gene lookup returns CDR1 DFQATT and CDR2 SNEGSKA (reference sequence). The CDR3 is 13 amino acids. The DNA for the CDR3 is TGCAGTGCTAGACAGGACAGGAACTATGGCTACACCTTC. Its protein product is CSARQDRNYGYTF.

The rearrangement links TRBV2 to TRBJ2-2; unclear D gene. Trimming cost V 10 bases and J 4 bases, with 10 bases left between them. CDR3 length equals 12 residues. CDR1 is SNHLY and CDR2 is FYNNEI in the germline V gene. The CDR3 region has the DNA TGTGCCATCGTGACTGGCACCGGGGAGCTGTTTTTT. Translated, it gives CAIVTGTGELFF.

The rearrangement uses TRBV28 and TRBJ2-3; TRBD2 matches at 9 bases. J was trimmed by 6 bases and V by 2 bases; bases with no gene match: 12. Germline CDR1 is MDHEN and CDR2 is SYDVKM. CDR3 length equals 17 residues. Here the CDR3 DNA reads TGTGCCAGCAGTTTAGTGTTAGGACTAGCGAGACCGGATACGCAGTATTTT. Translated: CASSLVLGLARPDTQYF. Full variable domain (outside the CDR3, taken from reference TRBV28 and TRBJ2-3): DVKVTQSSRYLVKRTGEKVFLECVQDMDHENMFWYRQDPGLGLRLIYFSYDVKMKEKGDIPEGYSVSREKKERFSLILESASTNQTSMYLCASSLVLGLARPDTQYFGPGTRLTVL.

V usage is TRBV2 and J usage is TRBJ2-7; D is unclear. Germline-derived CDR1 and CDR2 are SNHLY and FYNNEI. This CDR3 is 15 amino acids long. Trimming cost V 5 bases and J 4 bases, with 18 bases left between them. CDR3 nucleotide sequence: TGTGCCAGCAGTAAAACCTTGAACCCCGAGTACGAGCAGTACTTC. This translates into CASSKTLNPEYEQYF.

The chain recombines TRBV18 with TRBJ1-1; D is ambiguous. This CDR3 has 15 residues. V was trimmed by 1 base and J by 0 bases, leaving 9 bases between them. Germline CDR1 and CDR2: KGHSH and LQKENI. The CDR3 region has the DNA TGTGCCAGCTCACCACTAGCTCAGATGAACACTGAAGCTTTCTTT. It specifies CASSPLAQMNTEAFF.

The DNA for the CDR3 is TGTGCCAGCAGCCCCGGAGCCACAGATACGCAGTATTTT. The encoded protein is CASSPGATDTQYF. The chain combines TRBV7-9 with TRBJ2-3; no firm D call. Per the germline V gene, CDR1 is SEHNR and CDR2 is FQNEAQ (reference sequence). The CDR3 is made up of 13 amino acids. V lost 5 bases and J 2 bases, leaving 8 bases between the germline ends. The whole variable domain, remainder taken from reference TRBV7-9 and TRBJ2-3, is DTGVSQNPRHKITKRGQNVTFRCDPISEHNRLYWYRQTLGQGPEFLTYFQNEAQLEKSRLLSDRFSAERPKGSFSTLEIQRTEQGDSAMYLCASSPGATDTQYFGPGTRLTVL.

The J gene is TRBJ2-7, the V gene TRBV12-3 or TRBV12-4, with 9 bases identical to TRBD1. CDR3 length: 14 amino acids. V shed 5 bases and J 6 bases; nucleotides not matched to a gene: 8. CDR3 sequence reads: CASSRTGTGPEQYF. The CDR3 nucleotides read TGTGCCAGCAGTCGGACCGGGACAGGGCCCGAGCAGTACTTC.

This clonotype was recorded a few times. This rearrangement joins TRBV7-2 to TRBJ2-5; a possible D gene is TRBD1 (6 bases). Germline values: CDR1 SGHTA, CDR2 FQGNSA. V lost 5 bases and J 4 bases, leaving 11 bases between the germline ends. This CDR3 is 13 amino acids long. CDR3 DNA sequence: TGTGCCAGCAGCCCAGGGGTCATAGAGACCCAGTACTTC. This encodes CASSPGVIETQYF.

This chain connects TRBV20-1 to TRBJ2-3; a possible D gene is TRBD2 (6 bases). This CDR3 comprises 15 residues. Per the germline V gene, CDR1 is DFQATT and CDR2 is SNEGSKA (reference sequence). V gave up 1 base and J gave up 3 bases, with 14 bases separating them. The CDR3, as DNA: TGCAGTGCTAGAGTTGGGCGGGGTGGTACAGATACGCAGTATTTT. Amino acids: CSARVGRGGTDTQYF.

This clonotype showed up just once. The chain uses TRBV13 and TRBJ2-3, with 9 bases lining up with TRBD1. Per germline, CDR1 PRHDT and CDR2 FYEKMQ (reference sequence). The CDR3 is 20 amino acids. Unmatched junction bases numbered 20, after V lost 5 bases and J lost 2 bases. As DNA, the CDR3 is TGTGCCAGCAGCCTACTATACACCGGGACAGGGTCGGGGCTCACAGATACGCAGTATTTT. It specifies CASSLLYTGTGSGLTDTQYF. The full variable domain, rest sourced from reference TRBV13 and TRBJ2-3, is AAGVIQSPRHLIKEKRETATLKCYPIPRHDTVYWYQQGPGQDPQFLISFYEKMQSDKGSIPDRFSAQQFSDYHSELNMSSLELGDSALYFCASSLLYTGTGSGLTDTQYFGPGTRLTVL.

The V call is TRBV9, the J call TRBJ2-5; 9 bases agree with TRBD2. There are 16 residues in the CDR3. Germline V gene data show CDR1 as SGDLS and CDR2 as YYNGEE. With 0 bases clipped from V and 2 bases from J, the junction kept 5 bases outside the gene matches. The CDR3 DNA is TGTGCCAGCAGCGTAGATCTAGCGGGGACGCAAGAGACCCAGTACTTC. Its translation is CASSVDLAGTQETQYF.

The chain uses TRBV28 and TRBJ2-7; D perhaps matches TRBD1 (5 bases). The germline CDR1 and CDR2 sequences are MDHEN and SYDVKM. The CDR3 length is 13 residues. The V end lost 3 bases, the J end lost 3 bases, and 9 bases lay between the germline ends. The CDR3: CASSLQGYYEQYF. CDR3 bases: TGTGCCAGCAGTTTGCAGGGATACTACGAGCAGTACTTC.

The gene calls are TRBV11-2 and TRBJ1-1, with D possibly matching TRBD1 (6 bases). The CDR3 has 14 amino acids. V lost 1 base, J lost 3 bases, and 9 bases lay in between. The germline CDR1 and CDR2 sequences are SGHAT and FQNNGV. The DNA of the CDR3 is TGTGCCAGCAGCTTAGTACAGGGTCACACTGAAGCTTTCTTT. This codes for CASSLVQGHTEAFF.